This TCR beta chain was captured in a study of T cell responses to AZD1222 COVID-19 vaccine. Study-level results: There were mostly white British donors and more females than males, and clonal diversity was possibly underestimated. At study baseline, merely several AZD1222 recipients were seropositive.

With regard to this clone: The antigen is not known.

The repertoire was sequenced with immunoSEQ multiplex PCR; TCRdb's copy has only in-frame clones and lacks some. The top ten clones hold approximately 1.5% of a sample with 150,000 or so clones, roughly 90% of them seen once. This specimen consisted of peripheral blood, obtained on day 0 of AZD1222 vaccination. The sequence came from an adult in good health.

Written as DNA, the CDR3 is TGTGCCAGCAGCCCGGGGCGGGACACTGAAGCTTTCTTT. As protein: CASSPGRDTEAFF. V gene TRBV7-3 combines with J gene TRBJ1-1; TRBD1 is a possible D gene (5 bases). Trimming removed 5 bases from V and 3 bases from J, with 10 bases in between. Germline V gene data show CDR1 as SGHTA and CDR2 as FQGTGA. The CDR3 covers 13 residues.